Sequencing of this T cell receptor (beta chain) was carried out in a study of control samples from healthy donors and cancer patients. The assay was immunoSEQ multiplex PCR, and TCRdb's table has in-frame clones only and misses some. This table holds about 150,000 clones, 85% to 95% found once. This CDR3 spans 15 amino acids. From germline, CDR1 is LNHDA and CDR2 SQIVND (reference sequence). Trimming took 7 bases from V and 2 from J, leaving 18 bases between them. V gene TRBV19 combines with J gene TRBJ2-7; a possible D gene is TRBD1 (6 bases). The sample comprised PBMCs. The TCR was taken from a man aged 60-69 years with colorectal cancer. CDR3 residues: CASNAGAGDTYEQYF. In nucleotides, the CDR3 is TGTGCCAGTAATGCAGGGGCAGGGGATACCTACGAGCAGTACTTC.